This T cell receptor beta chain is drawn from a study of cytomegalovirus exposure and HLA in healthy donors. CDR3 length equals 17 residues. In germline, CDR1 is LNHNV, CDR2 YYDKDF (reference sequence). J was trimmed by 5 bases and V by 3 bases; bases with no gene match: 12. Primers for the PCR totalled 60 Vbeta and 13 Jbeta. Clones were sequenced by immunoSEQ multiplex PCR, and TCRdb holds only the in-frame ones, with some missing. The data hold roughly 160,000 clones, with approximately 84% observed a single time. This clonotype originated in a man aged 25 to 40 in good health and CMV-seronegative. The sequenced sample was PBMCs. The V gene is TRBV15, the J gene TRBJ2-5; 10 bases map to TRBD1. The DNA for the CDR3 is TGTGCCACCAGCAGGAAAACCGGGACAGGGGTTTTTGAGACCCAGTACTTC. Its translation is CATSRKTGTGVFETQYF. Together with reference TRBV15 and TRBJ2-5, the CDR3 gives the full variable domain: DAMVIQNPRYQVTQFGKPVTLSCSQTLNHNVMYWYQQKSSQAPKLLFHYYDKDFNNEADTPDNFQSRRPNTSFCFLDIRSPGLGDTAMYLCATSRKTGTGVFETQYFGPGTRLLVL.